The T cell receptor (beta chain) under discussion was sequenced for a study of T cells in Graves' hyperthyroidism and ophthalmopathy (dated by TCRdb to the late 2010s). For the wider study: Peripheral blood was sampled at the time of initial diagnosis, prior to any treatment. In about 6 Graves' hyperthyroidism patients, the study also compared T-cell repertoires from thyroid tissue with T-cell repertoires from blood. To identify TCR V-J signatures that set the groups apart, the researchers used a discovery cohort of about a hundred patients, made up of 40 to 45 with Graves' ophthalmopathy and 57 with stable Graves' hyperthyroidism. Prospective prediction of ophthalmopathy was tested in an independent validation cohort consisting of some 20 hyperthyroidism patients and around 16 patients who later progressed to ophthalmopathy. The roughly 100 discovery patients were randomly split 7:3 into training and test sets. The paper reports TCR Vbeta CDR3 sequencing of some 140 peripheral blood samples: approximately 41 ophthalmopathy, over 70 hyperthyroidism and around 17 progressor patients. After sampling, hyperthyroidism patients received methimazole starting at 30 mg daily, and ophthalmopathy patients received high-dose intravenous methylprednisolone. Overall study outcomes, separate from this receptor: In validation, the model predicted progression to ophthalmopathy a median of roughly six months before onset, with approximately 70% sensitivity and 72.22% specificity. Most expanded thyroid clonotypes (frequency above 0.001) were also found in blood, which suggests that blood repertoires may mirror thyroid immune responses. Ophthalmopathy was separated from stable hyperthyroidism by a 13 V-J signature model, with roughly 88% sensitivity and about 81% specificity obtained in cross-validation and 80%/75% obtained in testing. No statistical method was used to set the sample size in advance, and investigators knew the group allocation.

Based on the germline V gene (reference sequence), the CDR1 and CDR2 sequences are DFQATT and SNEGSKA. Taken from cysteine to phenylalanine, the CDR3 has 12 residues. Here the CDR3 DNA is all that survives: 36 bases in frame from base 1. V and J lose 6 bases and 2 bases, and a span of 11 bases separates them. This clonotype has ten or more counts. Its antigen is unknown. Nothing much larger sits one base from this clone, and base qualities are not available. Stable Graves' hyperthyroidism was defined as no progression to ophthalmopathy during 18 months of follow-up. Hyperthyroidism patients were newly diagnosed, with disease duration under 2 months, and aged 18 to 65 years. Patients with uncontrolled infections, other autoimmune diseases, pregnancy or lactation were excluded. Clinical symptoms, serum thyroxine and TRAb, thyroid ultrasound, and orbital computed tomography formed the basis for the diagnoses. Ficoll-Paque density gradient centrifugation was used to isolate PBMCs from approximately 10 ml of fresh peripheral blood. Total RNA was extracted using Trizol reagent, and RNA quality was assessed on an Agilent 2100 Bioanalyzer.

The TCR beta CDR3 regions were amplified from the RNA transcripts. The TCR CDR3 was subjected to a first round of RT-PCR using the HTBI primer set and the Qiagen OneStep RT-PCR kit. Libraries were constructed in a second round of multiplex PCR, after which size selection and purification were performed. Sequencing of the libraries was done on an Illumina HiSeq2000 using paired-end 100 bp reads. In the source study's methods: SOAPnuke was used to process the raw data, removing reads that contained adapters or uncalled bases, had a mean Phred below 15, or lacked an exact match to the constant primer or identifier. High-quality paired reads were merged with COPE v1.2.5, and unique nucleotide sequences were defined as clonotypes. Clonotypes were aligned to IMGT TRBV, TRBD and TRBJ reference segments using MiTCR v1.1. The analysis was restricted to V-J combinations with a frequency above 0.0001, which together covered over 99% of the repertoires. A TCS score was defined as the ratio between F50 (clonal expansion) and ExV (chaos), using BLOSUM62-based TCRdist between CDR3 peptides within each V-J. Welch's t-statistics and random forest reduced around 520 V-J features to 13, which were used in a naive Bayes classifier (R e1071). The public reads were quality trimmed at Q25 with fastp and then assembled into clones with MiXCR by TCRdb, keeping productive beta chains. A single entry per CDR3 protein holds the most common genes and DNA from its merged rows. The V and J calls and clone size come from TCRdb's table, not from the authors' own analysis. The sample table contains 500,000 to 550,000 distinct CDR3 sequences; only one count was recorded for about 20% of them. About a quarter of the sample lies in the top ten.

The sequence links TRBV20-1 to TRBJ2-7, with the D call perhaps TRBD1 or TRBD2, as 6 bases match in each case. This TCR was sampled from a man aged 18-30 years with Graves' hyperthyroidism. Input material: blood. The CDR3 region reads CSATRGPYEQYF. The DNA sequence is TGCAGTGCCACCCGGGGGCCCTACGAGCAGTACTTC.